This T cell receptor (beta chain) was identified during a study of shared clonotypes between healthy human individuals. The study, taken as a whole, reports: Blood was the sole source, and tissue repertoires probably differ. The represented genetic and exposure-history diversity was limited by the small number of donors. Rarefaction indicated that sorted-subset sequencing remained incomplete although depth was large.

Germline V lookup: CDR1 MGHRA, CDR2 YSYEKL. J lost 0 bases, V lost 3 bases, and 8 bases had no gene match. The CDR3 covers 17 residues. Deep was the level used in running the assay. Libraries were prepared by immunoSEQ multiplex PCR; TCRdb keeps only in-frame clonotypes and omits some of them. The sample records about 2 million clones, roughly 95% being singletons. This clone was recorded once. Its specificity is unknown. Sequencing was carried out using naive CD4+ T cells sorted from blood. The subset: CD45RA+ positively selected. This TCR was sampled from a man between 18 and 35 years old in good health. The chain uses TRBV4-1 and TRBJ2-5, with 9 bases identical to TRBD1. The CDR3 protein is CASSQASGTGYQETQYF. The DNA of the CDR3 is TGCGCCAGCAGCCAGGCCTCCGGGACAGGGTACCAAGAGACCCAGTACTTC.